These T cell receptor beta chains were read from a single sample in a study of cytomegalovirus exposure and HLA in healthy donors. The table came from immunoSEQ multiplex PCR; TCRdb's copy has only in-frame clones and leaves some out. The ten most abundant clones cover approximately 0.99% of a sample with approximately 120,000 clones. What was sequenced was PBMCs. These receptors were obtained from a man aged 18 to 30 in good health and CMV-seronegative. The CDR3 runs from the conserved cysteine through the conserved F or W. Each record gives: V gene, D gene, J gene, CDR3 protein, CDR3 DNA. D genes are given only for firm matches.

v_call: TRBV6-5; d_call: -; j_call: TRBJ2-5; cdr3_aa: CASSYAARQETQYF; cdr3_nt: TGTGCCAGCAGTTACGCCGCGCGGCAAGAGACCCAGTACTTC
v_call: TRBV7-9; d_call: -; j_call: TRBJ1-1; cdr3_aa: CASSGGNTEAFF; cdr3_nt: TGTGCCAGCAGTGGCGGGAACACTGAAGCTTTCTTT
v_call: TRBV10-1; d_call: -; j_call: TRBJ1-3; cdr3_aa: CASSDFGNTIYF; cdr3_nt: TGCGCCAGCAGTGACTTCGGAAACACCATATATTTT
v_call: TRBV28; d_call: TRBD2; j_call: TRBJ2-7; cdr3_aa: CASTSGRDYEQYF; cdr3_nt: TGTGCCTCAACTAGCGGGAGGGACTACGAGCAGTACTTC
v_call: TRBV5-1; d_call: TRBD1; j_call: TRBJ1-1; cdr3_aa: CASSLNEQGAHTEAFF; cdr3_nt: TGCGCCAGCAGCTTAAACGAACAGGGGGCTCACACTGAAGCTTTCTTT
v_call: TRBV5-1; d_call: TRBD1; j_call: TRBJ1-2; cdr3_aa: CASSLDAGGYGYTF; cdr3_nt: TGCGCCAGCAGCTTGGATGCAGGGGGCTATGGCTACACCTTC
v_call: TRBV4-1; d_call: TRBD2; j_call: TRBJ2-5; cdr3_aa: CASSPPGLADGETQYF; cdr3_nt: TGCGCCAGCAGCCCGCCGGGACTAGCGGATGGAGAGACCCAGTACTTC
v_call: TRBV30; d_call: -; j_call: TRBJ2-3; cdr3_aa: CAWRSLRPQGPETDTQYF; cdr3_nt: TGTGCCTGGAGATCCCTCCGCCCGCAGGGGCCCGAGACAGATACGCAGTATTTT
v_call: TRBV7-7; d_call: -; j_call: TRBJ2-7; cdr3_aa: CASSFRGSHEQYF; cdr3_nt: TGTGCCAGCAGCTTTAGAGGGTCCCACGAGCAGTACTTC
v_call: TRBV28; d_call: -; j_call: TRBJ1-2; cdr3_aa: CASSFGGALNYGYTF; cdr3_nt: TGTGCCAGCAGTTTCGGGGGGGCACTTAACTATGGCTACACCTTC
v_call: TRBV2; d_call: -; j_call: TRBJ1-5; cdr3_aa: CASSDEGEGGQPQHF; cdr3_nt: TGTGCCAGCAGTGATGAAGGGGAGGGGGGTCAGCCCCAGCATTTT
v_call: TRBV5-4; d_call: -; j_call: TRBJ1-3; cdr3_aa: CASSSEGSRRGNTIYF; cdr3_nt: TGTGCCAGCAGCTCGGAAGGGAGCAGAAGAGGAAACACCATATATTTT
v_call: TRBV18; d_call: -; j_call: TRBJ2-2; cdr3_aa: CASSPRDIKFGELFF; cdr3_nt: TGTGCCAGCTCACCACGGGACATAAAATTCGGGGAGCTGTTTTTT
v_call: TRBV7-9; d_call: -; j_call: TRBJ2-5; cdr3_aa: CASLGGRGGTQYF; cdr3_nt: TGTGCCAGCCTTGGAGGACGGGGTGGGACCCAGTACTTC
v_call: TRBV5-1; d_call: -; j_call: TRBJ2-7; cdr3_aa: CASSSGLRSEQYF; cdr3_nt: TGCGCCAGCAGCTCCGGGTTGAGGTCCGAGCAGTACTTC
v_call: TRBV11-3; d_call: -; j_call: TRBJ2-5; cdr3_aa: CASSLRFGGTQETQYF; cdr3_nt: TGTGCCAGCAGTCTGAGATTCGGCGGGACCCAAGAGACCCAGTACTTC
v_call: TRBV28; d_call: -; j_call: TRBJ1-1; cdr3_aa: CASSLWSTEAFF; cdr3_nt: TGTGCCAGCAGTTTATGGAGCACTGAAGCTTTCTTT
v_call: TRBV2; d_call: -; j_call: TRBJ2-1; cdr3_aa: CASSALGQGQFF; cdr3_nt: TGTGCCAGCAGTGCTTTGGGGCAGGGGCAGTTCTTC
v_call: TRBV4-1; d_call: -; j_call: TRBJ2-7; cdr3_aa: CASSQGAGDAYEQYF; cdr3_nt: TGCGCCAGCAGCCAAGGGGCAGGGGACGCCTACGAGCAGTACTTC
v_call: TRBV18; d_call: -; j_call: TRBJ2-2; cdr3_aa: CASSPLRGWNTGELFF; cdr3_nt: TGTGCCAGCTCACCACTTCGGGGGTGGAACACCGGGGAGCTGTTTTTT
v_call: TRBV6-4; d_call: -; j_call: TRBJ1-5; cdr3_aa: CASSVQNNQPQHF; cdr3_nt: TGTGCCAGCAGTGTTCAGAACAATCAGCCCCAGCATTTT
v_call: TRBV7-6; d_call: -; j_call: TRBJ2-1; cdr3_aa: CASSVGNEQFF; cdr3_nt: TGTGCCAGCAGCGTCGGGAATGAGCAGTTCTTC
v_call: TRBV5-1; d_call: TRBD2; j_call: TRBJ2-3; cdr3_aa: CASTSGTPGDTQYF; cdr3_nt: TGCGCCAGCACTAGCGGAACCCCGGGAGATACGCAGTATTTT
v_call: TRBV6-1; d_call: TRBD2; j_call: TRBJ2-5; cdr3_aa: CASSEGLADLRGTQYF; cdr3_nt: TGTGCCAGCAGTGAGGGACTAGCGGACCTCAGAGGGACCCAGTACTTC
v_call: TRBV2; d_call: TRBD2; j_call: TRBJ2-6; cdr3_aa: CASSAEGLALLSGANVLTF; cdr3_nt: TGTGCCAGCAGTGCAGAGGGACTAGCCCTTCTCTCTGGGGCCAACGTCCTGACTTTC
v_call: TRBV2; d_call: -; j_call: TRBJ2-4; cdr3_aa: CASTPGGAKNIQYF; cdr3_nt: TGTGCCAGCACTCCCGGGGGTGCCAAAAACATTCAGTACTTC
v_call: TRBV9; d_call: -; j_call: TRBJ2-3; cdr3_aa: CASSVVSGRGADTQYF; cdr3_nt: TGTGCCAGCAGCGTAGTGTCCGGGAGAGGCGCAGATACGCAGTATTTT
v_call: TRBV28; d_call: TRBD1; j_call: TRBJ1-1; cdr3_aa: CASRTDRVPGLAFF; cdr3_nt: TGTGCCAGTCGGACTGACAGGGTCCCGGGTCTGGCTTTCTTT
v_call: TRBV6-1; d_call: -; j_call: TRBJ2-3; cdr3_aa: CASSEVPSTYF; cdr3_nt: TGTGCCAGCAGTGAAGTGCCATCTACCTATTTT
v_call: TRBV7-2; d_call: TRBD1; j_call: TRBJ1-1; cdr3_aa: CASSLDRERVHEAFF; cdr3_nt: TGTGCCAGCAGCTTGGACAGGGAACGGGTCCATGAAGCTTTCTTT
v_call: TRBV7-2; d_call: TRBD1; j_call: TRBJ1-2; cdr3_aa: CASSLGQGQGRRAGYTF; cdr3_nt: TGTGCCAGCAGCTTGGGACAGGGACAAGGAAGGCGTGCCGGCTACACCTTC
v_call: TRBV18; d_call: TRBD1; j_call: TRBJ1-1; cdr3_aa: CASSPTTGGGHTEAFF; cdr3_nt: TGTGCCAGCTCACCAACGACAGGGGGTGGTCACACTGAAGCTTTCTTT
v_call: TRBV5-1; d_call: -; j_call: TRBJ1-1; cdr3_aa: CASSLEIGQGNTEAFF; cdr3_nt: TGCGCCAGCAGCTTGGAGATTGGTCAGGGGAACACTGAAGCTTTCTTT
v_call: TRBV19; d_call: TRBD1; j_call: TRBJ2-7; cdr3_aa: CASSTRQGFYEQYF; cdr3_nt: TGTGCCAGTAGTACAAGACAGGGTTTTTACGAGCAGTACTTC
v_call: TRBV14; d_call: -; j_call: TRBJ1-1; cdr3_aa: CASSQDMNTEAFF; cdr3_nt: TGTGCCAGCAGCCAAGATATGAACACTGAAGCTTTCTTT
v_call: TRBV10-3; d_call: TRBD2; j_call: TRBJ2-1; cdr3_aa: CAISFHQGGVIDEQFF; cdr3_nt: TGTGCCATCAGTTTTCATCAGGGAGGGGTTATCGATGAGCAGTTCTTC
v_call: TRBV9; d_call: -; j_call: TRBJ2-2; cdr3_aa: CASSVAQDRELFF; cdr3_nt: TGTGCCAGCAGCGTAGCGCAGGACAGAGAGCTGTTTTTT
v_call: TRBV7-6; d_call: -; j_call: TRBJ1-1; cdr3_aa: CASSSQNTEAFF; cdr3_nt: TGTGCCAGCAGCTCCCAGAACACTGAAGCTTTCTTT
v_call: TRBV5-6; d_call: TRBD1; j_call: TRBJ2-7; cdr3_aa: CASFLRDRGYEQYF; cdr3_nt: TGTGCCAGCTTTTTACGGGACAGGGGCTACGAGCAGTACTTC
v_call: TRBV7-9; d_call: TRBD1; j_call: TRBJ2-1; cdr3_aa: CASSLLRGLYNEQFF; cdr3_nt: TGTGCCAGCAGCTTGTTGAGGGGGCTATACAATGAGCAGTTCTTC
v_call: TRBV6-1; d_call: -; j_call: TRBJ1-5; cdr3_aa: CASRHRARNQPQHF; cdr3_nt: TGTGCCAGCAGACACAGGGCTCGCAATCAGCCCCAGCATTTT
v_call: TRBV2; d_call: TRBD2; j_call: TRBJ2-7; cdr3_aa: CASRKERETEQYF; cdr3_nt: TGTGCCAGCAGAAAAGAGCGGGAGACCGAGCAGTACTTC
v_call: TRBV9; d_call: -; j_call: TRBJ1-1; cdr3_aa: CASSVVGGGGSTEAFF; cdr3_nt: TGTGCCAGCAGCGTAGTTGGTGGGGGAGGCTCCACTGAAGCTTTCTTT
v_call: TRBV6-1; d_call: -; j_call: TRBJ1-3; cdr3_aa: CASSGLGQGNTIYF; cdr3_nt: TGTGCCAGCAGTGGATTGGGACAAGGAAACACCATATATTTT
v_call: TRBV27; d_call: TRBD2; j_call: TRBJ2-2; cdr3_aa: CATQAGGRVGTGELFF; cdr3_nt: TGTGCCACCCAAGCGGGGGGGCGTGTGGGAACCGGGGAGCTGTTTTTT